This T cell receptor beta chain was sequenced for a study of T cells in Graves' hyperthyroidism and ophthalmopathy. Broader study findings: Most clonotypes expanded in thyroid above 0.001 were likewise present in blood.

The CDR3 length is 15 residues. The V gene's germline CDR1 is LGHDT and CDR2 YNNKEL (reference sequence). V was clipped by 5 bases and J by 0 bases, with 14 bases between them. Amplified TCR beta CDR3 regions came from RNA transcripts. An initial round of RT-PCR targeting the TCR CDR3 relied on the HTBI primer set. TCRdb ran MiXCR on the multiplex PCR reads and lists one entry per CDR3 protein. The data contain approximately 400,000 distinct CDR3 sequences, about 15% of them seen just once; the ten biggest clones take up 7.5% to 9%. Uncontrolled infection, other autoimmune disease, pregnancy or lactation led to exclusion. As to this clonotype: Its specificity is not known.

V gene TRBV3-1 combines with J gene TRBJ2-7, with D possibly TRBD2 on 5 matching bases. Sample: blood. The source of this sequence is a young woman with Graves' hyperthyroidism. CDR3 amino acids: CASSSVERDSYEQYF. CDR3 nucleotides: TGTGCCAGCAGCTCCGTGGAGAGGGACTCCTACGAGCAGTACTTC.